Listed below are T cell receptor beta chains from one sample, sequenced in a study of cytomegalovirus exposure and HLA in healthy donors. The protocol was immunoSEQ multiplex PCR, while the TCRdb copy is restricted to in-frame clones and leaves out a portion. Of some 180,000 clones detected, around 82% appear once; the ten largest clones hold over 12%. The sequenced sample was PBMCs. All receptors derive from a woman younger than 45 in good health and CMV-seropositive. The CDR3 runs from the conserved cysteine through the conserved F or W. Fields, in order: V gene, J gene, D gene, clone size, CDR3 protein, CDR3 DNA. D genes are given only for firm matches. The size entry is marked missing in some rows and otherwise reads once, few, many or a size class.

TRBV6-5	TRBJ1-2	TRBD1	.	CASSYASGQGGGYTF	TGTGCCAGCAGTTACGCCTCGGGACAGGGGGGCGGCTACACCTTC
TRBV5-8	TRBJ1-2	TRBD1	.	CASSFWTGAPFYGYTF	TGTGCCAGCAGCTTCTGGACAGGAGCCCCATTCTATGGCTACACCTTC
TRBV28	TRBJ1-1	TRBD1	few	CASSLDRTGIINAEAFF	TGTGCCAGCAGTTTGGATCGGACAGGGATTATTAACGCTGAAGCTTTCTTT
TRBV5-1	TRBJ2-3	.	.	CASSFDRPGTDTQYF	TGCGCCAGCAGCTTTGACAGGCCGGGCACAGATACGCAGTATTTT
TRBV6-5	TRBJ2-7	TRBD1	.	CASRGQGRSYEQYF	TGTGCCAGCAGGGGACAGGGTCGATCCTACGAGCAGTACTTC
TRBV7-3	TRBJ2-1	TRBD2	.	CASSLNRGLAGGPINEQFF	TGTGCCAGCAGCCTAAACCGCGGACTAGCGGGGGGTCCAATTAATGAGCAGTTCTTC
TRBV7-2	TRBJ2-7	TRBD2	.	CASSSTSGSYEQYF	TGTGCCAGCAGCTCGACTAGCGGTTCCTACGAGCAGTACTTC
TRBV10-3	TRBJ2-2	TRBD2	.	CAIMASGRTGELFF	TGTGCCATCATGGCTAGCGGCCGCACCGGGGAGCTGTTTTTT
TRBV27	TRBJ1-1	.	.	CASSLSRQGGTEAFF	TGTGCCAGCAGTTTATCGAGGCAGGGTGGCACTGAAGCTTTCTTT
TRBV6-5	TRBJ1-3	TRBD1	.	CASSYGTGPGNTIYF	TGTGCCAGCAGTTATGGGACAGGGCCAGGAAACACCATATATTTT
TRBV2	TRBJ2-3	TRBD2	.	CASSDGAGGSTDTQYF	TGTGCCAGCAGTGACGGGGCGGGAGGCAGCACAGATACGCAGTATTTT
TRBV5-1	TRBJ2-6	TRBD1	.	CASSPQGAGANVLTF	TGCGCCAGCAGCCCGCAGGGGGCTGGGGCCAACGTCCTGACTTTC